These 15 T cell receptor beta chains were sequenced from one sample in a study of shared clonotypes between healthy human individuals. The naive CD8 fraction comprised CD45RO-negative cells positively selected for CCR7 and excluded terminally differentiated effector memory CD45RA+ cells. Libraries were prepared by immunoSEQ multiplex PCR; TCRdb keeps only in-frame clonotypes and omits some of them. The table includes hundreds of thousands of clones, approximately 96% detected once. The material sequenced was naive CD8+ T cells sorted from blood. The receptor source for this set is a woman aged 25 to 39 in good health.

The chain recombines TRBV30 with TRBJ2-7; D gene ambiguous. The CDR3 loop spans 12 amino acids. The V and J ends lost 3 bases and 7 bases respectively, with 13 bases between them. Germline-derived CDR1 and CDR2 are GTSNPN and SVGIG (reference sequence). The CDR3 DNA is TGTGCCTGGAGCCCGCCCGGCGGTGAGCAGTACTTC. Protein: CAWSPPGGEQYF.

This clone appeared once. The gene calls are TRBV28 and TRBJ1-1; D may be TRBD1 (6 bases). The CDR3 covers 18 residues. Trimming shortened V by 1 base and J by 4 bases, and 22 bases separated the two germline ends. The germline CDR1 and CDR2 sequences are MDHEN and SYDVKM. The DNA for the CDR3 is TGTGCCAGCAGTTTATTATTTCAGGCAGGGGAAGGTGGCACTGAAGCTTTCTTT. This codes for CASSLLFQAGEGGTEAFF.

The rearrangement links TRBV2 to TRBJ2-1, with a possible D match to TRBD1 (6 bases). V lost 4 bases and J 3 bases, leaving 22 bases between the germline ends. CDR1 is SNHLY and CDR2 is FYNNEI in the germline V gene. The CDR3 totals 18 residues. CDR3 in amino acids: CASSAKGNRDLLYNEQFF. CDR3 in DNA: TGTGCCAGCAGTGCTAAAGGGAACAGGGACCTGCTCTACAATGAGCAGTTCTTC.

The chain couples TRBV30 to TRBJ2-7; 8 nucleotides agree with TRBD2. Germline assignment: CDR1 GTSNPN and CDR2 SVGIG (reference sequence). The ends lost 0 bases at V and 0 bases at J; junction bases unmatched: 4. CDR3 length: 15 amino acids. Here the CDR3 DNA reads TGTGCCTGGAGTGTACGAGCGGGAGTCTCCTACGAGCAGTACTTC. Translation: CAWSVRAGVSYEQYF.

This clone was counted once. The chain's CDR3 is CASIEGGLAFF. The CDR3 DNA reads TGTGCCAGCATCGAGGGGGGGCTGGCTTTCTTT. The V and J genes are TRBV25-1 and TRBJ1-1; D possibly corresponds to TRBD1 (6 bases). Trimming stripped 7 bases from V and 11 bases from J, with 14 bases between. From germline, CDR1 is MGHDK and CDR2 SYGVNS. This CDR3 spans 11 amino acids.

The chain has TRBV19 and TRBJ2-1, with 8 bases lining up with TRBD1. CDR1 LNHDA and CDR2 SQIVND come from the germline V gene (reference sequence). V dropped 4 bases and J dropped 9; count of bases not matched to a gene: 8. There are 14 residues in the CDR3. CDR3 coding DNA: TGTGCCAGTAGTACCCCCGGACAGGGCGGTGAGCAGTTCTTC. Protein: CASSTPGQGGEQFF.

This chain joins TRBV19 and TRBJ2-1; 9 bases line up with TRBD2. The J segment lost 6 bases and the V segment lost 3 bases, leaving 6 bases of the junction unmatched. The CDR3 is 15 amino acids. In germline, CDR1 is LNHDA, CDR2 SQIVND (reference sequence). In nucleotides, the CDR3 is TGTGCCAGTAGTATCGCTAGCGGGACCGTCAATGAGCAGTTCTTC. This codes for CASSIASGTVNEQFF.

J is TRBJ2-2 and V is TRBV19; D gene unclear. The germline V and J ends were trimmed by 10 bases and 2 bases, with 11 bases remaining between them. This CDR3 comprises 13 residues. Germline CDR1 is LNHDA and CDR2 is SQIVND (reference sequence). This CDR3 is CAIQTPNTGELFF. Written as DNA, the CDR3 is TGTGCCATACAGACTCCAAACACCGGGGAGCTGTTTTTT.

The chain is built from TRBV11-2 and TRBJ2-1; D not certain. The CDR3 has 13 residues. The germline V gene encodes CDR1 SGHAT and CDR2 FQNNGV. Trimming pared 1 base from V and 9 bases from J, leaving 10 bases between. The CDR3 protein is CASSLGWQAEQFF. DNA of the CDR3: TGTGCCAGCAGCTTAGGATGGCAGGCTGAGCAGTTCTTC. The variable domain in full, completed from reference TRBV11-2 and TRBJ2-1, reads EAGVAQSPRYKIIEKRQSVAFWCNPISGHATLYWYQQILGQGPKLLIQFQNNGVVDDSQLPKDRFSAERLKGVDSTLKIQPAKLEDSAVYLCASSLGWQAEQFFGPGTRLTVL.

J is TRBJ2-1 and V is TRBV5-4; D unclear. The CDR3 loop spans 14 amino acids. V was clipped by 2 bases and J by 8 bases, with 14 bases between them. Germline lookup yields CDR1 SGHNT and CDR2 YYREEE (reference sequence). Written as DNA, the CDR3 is TGTGCCAGCAGCTTATCTTTATCAGCAGATGAGCAGTTCTTC. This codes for CASSLSLSADEQFF.

For the CDR3, the DNA is TGTGCCAGCAGTTTACAACTAGCGGGAGTTATCACCGGGGAGCTGTTTTTT. It encodes CASSLQLAGVITGELFF. V and J are TRBV27 and TRBJ2-2; TRBD2 agrees at 11 bases. After removal of 2 bases from V and 4 bases from J, the junction contained 6 bases not matched to a gene. CDR1 and CDR2 (germline): MNHEY, SMNVEV (reference sequence). This CDR3 has 17 amino acids.

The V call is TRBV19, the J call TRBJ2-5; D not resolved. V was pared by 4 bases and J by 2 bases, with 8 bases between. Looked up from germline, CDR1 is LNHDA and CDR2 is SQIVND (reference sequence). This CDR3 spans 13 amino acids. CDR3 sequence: CASSTGNQETQYF. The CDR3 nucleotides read TGTGCCAGTAGTACGGGCAATCAAGAGACCCAGTACTTC.

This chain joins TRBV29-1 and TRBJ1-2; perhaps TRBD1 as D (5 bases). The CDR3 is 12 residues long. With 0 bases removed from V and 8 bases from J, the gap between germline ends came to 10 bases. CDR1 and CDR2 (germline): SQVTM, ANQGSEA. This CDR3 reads CSVEETRDGYTF. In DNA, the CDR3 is TGCAGCGTTGAAGAAACAAGGGACGGCTACACCTTC.

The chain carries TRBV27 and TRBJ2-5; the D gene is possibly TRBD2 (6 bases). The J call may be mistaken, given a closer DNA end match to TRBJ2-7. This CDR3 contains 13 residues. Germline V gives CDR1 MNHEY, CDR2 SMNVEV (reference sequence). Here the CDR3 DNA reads TGTGCCAGCAGTGGGACTGGGGCCTACGAGCAGTACTTC. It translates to CASSGTGAYEQYF.

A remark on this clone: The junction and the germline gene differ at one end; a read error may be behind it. CDR3 sequence reads: CASRQARGAGELFF. In DNA form, the CDR3 reads TGCGCCAGCAGGCAAGCTAGGGGGGCCGGGGAGCTGTTTTTT. The gene calls are TRBV4-1 and TRBJ2-2; D tentatively fits TRBD1 or TRBD2 (6 bases each). Per the germline V gene, CDR1 is MGHRA and CDR2 is YSYEKL. The CDR3 length is 14 residues.